The 10 T cell receptor beta chains presented below share a single source sample, sequenced in a study of cytomegalovirus exposure and HLA in healthy donors. 60 Vbeta and 13 Jbeta primers were used in PCR. Repertoires were generated with immunoSEQ multiplex PCR, while TCRdb's copy carries only in-frame clones and drops some. The sample records 150,000 or so clones, 72% being singletons. Sequences were obtained from PBMCs. The receptors were gathered from a human donor in good health.

The rearrangement uses TRBV4-3 and TRBJ2-3; weak D call: TRBD1 (5 bases). Germline V lookup: CDR1 LGHNA, CDR2 YSLEER. Deletions cut 0 bases from V and 4 bases from J, with 11 bases between. The CDR3 sequence is 15 residues long. The CDR3 DNA reads TGCGCCAGCAGCCAAGAGGCCAGGGTGGCAGATACGCAGTATTTT. Translated, it gives CASSQEARVADTQYF.

The chain uses TRBV5-6 and TRBJ1-5; 9 nucleotides line up with TRBD1. Germline-derived CDR1 and CDR2 are SGHDT and YYEEEE. With V trimmed by 3 bases and J by 4 bases, 8 bases remained unmatched. This CDR3 is 16 amino acids long. CDR3 loop: CASSSTGGFGNQPQHF. CDR3 nucleotides: TGTGCCAGCAGCTCCACAGGGGGCTTCGGAAATCAGCCCCAGCATTTT.

This chain links TRBV5-4 with TRBJ1-5; no definite D call. CDR1 is SGHNT and CDR2 is YYREEE in the germline V gene (reference sequence). V gave up 4 bases and J gave up 5 bases, with 13 bases separating them. CDR3 length: 14 amino acids. The CDR3 DNA reads TGTGCCAGCAGCGAGCGAGGGTCGGATCAGCCCCAGCATTTT. It yields the protein CASSERGSDQPQHF.

This clone was counted between two and nine times. The chain carries TRBV4-2 and TRBJ2-7; no clear D gene. Germline V gene lookup returns CDR1 LGHNA and CDR2 YNFKEQ. The CDR3 sequence is 15 residues long. Trimming cost V 0 bases and J 4 bases, with 13 bases left between them. CDR3 loop: CASSQDRLAVYEQYF. The DNA of the CDR3 is TGTGCCAGCAGCCAAGACCGCCTGGCGGTTTACGAGCAGTACTTC.

The chain has TRBV19 and TRBJ1-6; TRBD1 matches 7 bases. From germline, CDR1 is LNHDA and CDR2 SQIVND (reference sequence). The CDR3 sequence is 15 residues long. Trimming removed 3 bases from V and 7 bases from J; junction bases left unmatched: 6. Written as DNA, the CDR3 is TGTGCCAGTAGTATTTGGGGGACAGCCAATTCACCCCTCCACTTT. It specifies CASSIWGTANSPLHF.

The chain recombines TRBV27 with TRBJ2-7, with a possible D match to TRBD1 (5 bases). Per germline, CDR1 MNHEY and CDR2 SMNVEV (reference sequence). V lost 0 bases, J lost 3 bases, and 9 bases lay in between. This CDR3 has 14 amino acids. CDR3 region: CASSLSGVDYEQYF. The CDR3 DNA reads TGTGCCAGCAGTTTATCAGGGGTGGACTACGAGCAGTACTTC.

This clone has a handful of counts. This sequence joins TRBV30 and TRBJ2-1; D ambiguous. Per the germline V gene, CDR1 is GTSNPN and CDR2 is SVGIG (reference sequence). This CDR3 is 13 amino acids long. V dropped 0 bases and J dropped 6 bases, with 9 bases sitting between them. The CDR3 loop reads CAWSVLGLNEQFF. The CDR3 DNA reads TGTGCCTGGAGTGTATTGGGCCTCAATGAGCAGTTCTTC.

The V call is TRBV27, the J call TRBJ2-7; TRBD1 matches at 8 bases. Per the germline V gene, CDR1 is MNHEY and CDR2 is SMNVEV (reference sequence). This CDR3 has 16 amino acids. V lost 4 bases to trimming and J lost 2 bases; unmatched junction nucleotides: 10. Written as DNA, the CDR3 is TGTGCCAGCAGTTCCCAGGTAGGACAGGGAGCCTACGAGCAGTACTTC. Translated, it gives CASSSQVGQGAYEQYF.

The chain is built from TRBV15 and TRBJ2-3; TRBD2 aligns across 8 bases. Trimming cost V 3 bases and J 0 bases; bases outside gene matches: 5. Germline-derived CDR1 and CDR2 are LNHNV and YYDKDF (reference sequence). This CDR3 spans 16 amino acids. In DNA, the CDR3 is TGTGCCACCAGCAGGGGGCGGGGGGCTAGCACAGATACGCAGTATTTT. This gives the protein CATSRGRGASTDTQYF.

This chain joins TRBV18 and TRBJ2-7, with D perhaps TRBD1 (6 bases). The germline V and J ends were trimmed by 0 bases and 2 bases, with 11 bases remaining between them. This CDR3 spans 15 amino acids. Germline CDR1 KGHSH, CDR2 LQKENI. CDR3 nucleotides: TGTGCCAGCTCACCACCGGACAGTGGACCCTACGAGCAGTACTTC. It specifies CASSPPDSGPYEQYF.